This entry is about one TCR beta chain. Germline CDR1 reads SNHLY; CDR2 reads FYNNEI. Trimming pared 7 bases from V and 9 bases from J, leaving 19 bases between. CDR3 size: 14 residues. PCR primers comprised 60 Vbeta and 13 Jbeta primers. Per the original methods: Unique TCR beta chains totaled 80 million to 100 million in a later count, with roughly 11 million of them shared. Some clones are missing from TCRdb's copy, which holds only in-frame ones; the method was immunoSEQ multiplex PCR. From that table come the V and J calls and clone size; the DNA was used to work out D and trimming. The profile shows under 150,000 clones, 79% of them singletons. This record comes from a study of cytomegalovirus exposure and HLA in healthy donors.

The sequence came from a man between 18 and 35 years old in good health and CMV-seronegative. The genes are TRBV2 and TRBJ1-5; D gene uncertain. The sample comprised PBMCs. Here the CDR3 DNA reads TGTGCCAGCAAGGACGGGCGGGGTGCAGGGCCCCAGCATTTT. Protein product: CASKDGRGAGPQHF.